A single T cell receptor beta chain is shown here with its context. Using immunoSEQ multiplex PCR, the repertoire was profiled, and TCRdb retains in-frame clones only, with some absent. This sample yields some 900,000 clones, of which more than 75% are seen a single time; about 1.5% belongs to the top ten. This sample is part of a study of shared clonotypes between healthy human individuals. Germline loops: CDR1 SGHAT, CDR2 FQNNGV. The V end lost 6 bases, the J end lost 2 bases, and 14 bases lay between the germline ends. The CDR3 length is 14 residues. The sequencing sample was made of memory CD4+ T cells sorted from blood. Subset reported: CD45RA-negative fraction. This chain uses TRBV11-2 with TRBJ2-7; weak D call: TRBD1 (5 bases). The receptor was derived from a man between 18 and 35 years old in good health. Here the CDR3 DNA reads TGTGCCAGCAGGTCGATGGCAGGGCCCTACGAGCAGTACTTC. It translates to CASRSMAGPYEQYF.